The clone carrying this T cell receptor (beta chain) showed up just a few times. Its antigen is still unknown. Germline CDR1 SGHTA, CDR2 FQGNSA. J was trimmed by 9 bases and V by 0 bases; bases with no gene match: 11. The CDR3 is 16 amino acids. Unique molecular identifiers were built into the TCR beta cDNA libraries. T cells numbering about 0.9 to 10 million yielded cDNA molecules that totaled about 500,000. From the PCR reads, TCRdb called clonotypes with MiXCR, one entry per CDR3 protein. The sample contains approximately 460,000 distinct CDR3 sequences, 45% of which appear only once. This specimen belongs to a study of post-analysis software for immune sequencing data. The wider study: There were relapsing-remitting, secondary progressive and progressive-relapsing multiple sclerosis among the disease courses included.

Broader study findings: A handful of TRBV segments occurring more often in patients than controls included TRBV5-6, TRBV5-1 and TRBV20-1.

The sequencing sample was made of blood. The clonotype was recovered from a girl aged 5 to 17 with multiple sclerosis. The chain uses TRBV7-2 and TRBJ2-1; 7 bases are a match to TRBD1. CDR3 in amino acids: CASSLAGAGGRFEQFF. CDR3 sequence (DNA): TGTGCCAGCAGCTTAGCGGGGGCAGGGGGAAGGTTTGAGCAGTTCTTC.